This TCR beta chain was sequenced in a study of T cells of healthy individuals. With 1 base removed from V and 0 bases from J, the gap between germline ends came to 15 bases. Germline CDR1 KGHSH, CDR2 LQKENI. CDR3 length: 18 residues. In this sample, this clonotype turned up once. Each CDR3 protein is one row after TCRdb ran MiXCR on the 5' RACE reads. The table includes 55,000 to 65,000 distinct CDR3 sequences, around 15% detected once. The V call is TRBV18, the J call TRBJ1-4, with D uncertain. This clonotype originated in a human donor in good health. CDR3 loop: CASSPLRLETTTNEKLFF. CDR3 sequence (DNA): TGTGCCAGCTCACCACTGCGTTTAGAAACTACAACTAATGAAAAACTGTTTTTT.